This T cell receptor (beta chain) came from a study of OX40 agonist ivuxolimab in advanced cancers. The CDR3 is 17 amino acids. CDR1 is KGHSH, CDR2 LQKENI, per germline. Germline trimming cut 3 bases from V and 2 bases from J; bases unmatched to any gene: 8. The data were produced by immunoSEQ multiplex PCR, yet TCRdb's version contains in-frame clones alone and is incomplete. The sample holds under 15,000 clones, about four fifths seen once. The sequencing here drew on CD4+ or CD8+ T cells sorted from blood, taken in a trial of the OX40 agonist ivuxolimab. This chain connects TRBV18 to TRBJ2-3, with 10 bases aligning to TRBD1. The clonotype comes from an adult with an advanced solid tumor such as melanoma, head and neck, liver or kidney cancer. The chain's CDR3 is CASSPLGQGSSTDTQYF. CDR3 sequence (DNA): TGTGCCAGCTCACCTCTGGGACAGGGGAGTTCCACAGATACGCAGTATTTT.